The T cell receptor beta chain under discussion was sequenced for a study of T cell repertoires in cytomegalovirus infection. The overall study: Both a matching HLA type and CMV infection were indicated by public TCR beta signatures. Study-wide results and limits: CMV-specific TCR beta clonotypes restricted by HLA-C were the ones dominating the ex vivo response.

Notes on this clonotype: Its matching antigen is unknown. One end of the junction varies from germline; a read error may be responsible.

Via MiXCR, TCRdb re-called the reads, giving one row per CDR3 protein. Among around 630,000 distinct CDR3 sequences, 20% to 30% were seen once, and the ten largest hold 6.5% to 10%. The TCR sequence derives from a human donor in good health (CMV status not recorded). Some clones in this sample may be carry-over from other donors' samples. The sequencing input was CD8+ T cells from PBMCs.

The CDR3 spells CSVDGHSRSPTDTPYF. The CDR3 nucleotides are TGCAGCGTTGATGGACATTCAAGGAGCCCCACAGATACGCCGTATTTT. V is TRBV29-1 and J is TRBJ2-3; D perhaps matches TRBD1 (5 bases). CDR3 length: 16 amino acids. Per the germline V gene, CDR1 is SQVTM and CDR2 is ANQGSEA.